What follows describes a single TCR beta chain. Its antigen is not identified. This specimen belongs to a study of resident and recirculating memory T cells in vitiligo. On the study more broadly: Each patient gave two lesional and two nonlesional epidermal shave biopsies, plus PBMCs. Study observations and caveats: No unique dominant TCR clone was found in vitiligo lesions.

The CDR3 is 14 residues long. The germline V gene has CDR1 MNHEY and CDR2 SMNVEV (reference sequence). Trimming removed 1 base from V and 1 base from J, with 7 bases in between. Only in-frame clones appear in the TCRdb table, and some are missing; sequencing was by immunoSEQ multiplex PCR. The profile covers 72,000 or so clones, with about 92% appearing a single time and 4% to 5.5% taken by the ten largest. No change in lesions over the prior 6 months defined stable disease. Patients had received no treatment within the previous three months. Specimen: blood. The rearrangement joins TRBV27 to TRBJ1-1; no firm D call. The clonotype comes from a male donor with vitiligo. The DNA for the CDR3 is TGTGCCAGCAGTTTATGGGCCAGGAACACTGAAGCTTTCTTT. Its translation: CASSLWARNTEAFF.